This TCR beta chain was identified during a study of cytomegalovirus exposure and HLA in healthy donors. Study-wide results and limits: Cytomegalovirus-associated status was assigned to some 160 TCR beta chains.

The repertoire was sequenced with immunoSEQ multiplex PCR; TCRdb's copy has only in-frame clones and lacks some. Of over 150,000 clones in the sample, around 85% were seen once. Details on this clone: Its target is not known.

Trimming cost V 9 bases and J 3 bases; bases outside gene matches: 10. The CDR3 sequence is 15 residues long. Germline CDR1 SEHNR, CDR2 FQNEAQ (reference sequence). Input material: PBMCs. The receptor was isolated from a man aged 18-30 years in good health and CMV-seropositive. The chain combines TRBV7-9 with TRBJ2-1, with 8 bases matching TRBD2. The CDR3 sequence: CASKPLAGRYNEQFF. The CDR3 coding sequence is TGTGCCAGTAAGCCCTTAGCGGGGCGCTACAATGAGCAGTTCTTC.